This is a list of T cell receptor beta chains from one sample in a study of cytomegalovirus exposure and HLA in healthy donors. The method was immunoSEQ multiplex PCR; TCRdb's version includes in-frame clones alone and lacks a portion of them. The data show around 98,000 clones, roughly nine tenths seen once. The sequenced sample was PBMCs. All receptors come from a man between 18 and 35 years old in good health and CMV-seropositive. The CDR3 runs from the conserved cysteine through the conserved F or W. Each record gives: clone size, V gene, J gene, D gene, CDR3 DNA, CDR3 protein. D genes are given only for firm matches. For some rows the clone size is stated as once, few or many, or as a class when expanded; others skip it.

clone size: NA; V gene: TRBV7-3; J gene: TRBJ2-2; D gene: NA; CDR3 DNA: TGTGCCAGCAGCTTATATTACACCGGGGAGCTGTTTTTT; CDR3 protein: CASSLYYTGELFF
clone size: NA; V gene: TRBV18; J gene: TRBJ1-4; D gene: NA; CDR3 DNA: TGTGCCAGCTCCTTCTTCCAGGCTACGGAGGCTGAGGGTGAAAAACTGTTTTTT; CDR3 protein: CASSFFQATEAEGEKLFF
clone size: NA; V gene: TRBV28; J gene: TRBJ1-1; D gene: NA; CDR3 DNA: TGTGCCAGCAGTTCCACACCAAACACTGAAGCTTTCTTT; CDR3 protein: CASSSTPNTEAFF
clone size: once; V gene: TRBV5-4; J gene: TRBJ2-3; D gene: NA; CDR3 DNA: TGTGCCAGCAGCTTGGAATCCAGATCTAGCACAGATACGCAGTATTTT; CDR3 protein: CASSLESRSSTDTQYF
clone size: once; V gene: TRBV5-1; J gene: TRBJ2-1; D gene: TRBD1; CDR3 DNA: TGCGCCAGCAGCTTAGGGACAGGGGGCTCCTACAATGAGCAGTTCTTC; CDR3 protein: CASSLGTGGSYNEQFF
clone size: NA; V gene: TRBV4-2; J gene: TRBJ2-7; D gene: TRBD1; CDR3 DNA: TGTGCCAGCAGCCAAGATTCCGGGACAGGGGGAGAAAAGCAGTACTTC; CDR3 protein: CASSQDSGTGGEKQYF
clone size: few; V gene: TRBV19; J gene: TRBJ1-1; D gene: TRBD1; CDR3 DNA: TGTGCCAGTAGCTCCAGACAGGGGGCGCCCCGGTTAAGTGAAGCTTTCTTT; CDR3 protein: CASSSRQGAPRLSEAFF
clone size: NA; V gene: TRBV20-1; J gene: TRBJ2-7; D gene: NA; CDR3 DNA: TGCAGTGCTCTTCTCTCCTACGAGCAGTACTTC; CDR3 protein: CSALLSYEQYF
clone size: NA; V gene: TRBV4-1; J gene: TRBJ2-7; D gene: TRBD2; CDR3 DNA: TGCGCCAGCAGCCAAGGTCCGACTAGCGGGGCCTCCTACGAGCAGTACTTC; CDR3 protein: CASSQGPTSGASYEQYF
clone size: NA; V gene: TRBV11-2; J gene: TRBJ2-3; D gene: TRBD1; CDR3 DNA: TGTGCCAGCAGTCACAGGGGGGCCCGGGGAGATACGCAGTATTTT; CDR3 protein: CASSHRGARGDTQYF
clone size: NA; V gene: TRBV10-3; J gene: TRBJ2-7; D gene: TRBD1; CDR3 DNA: TGTGCCATCAGTGCCCCAGACAGGGGTGGTTCCTACGAGCAGTACTTC; CDR3 protein: CAISAPDRGGSYEQYF
clone size: NA; V gene: TRBV4-2; J gene: TRBJ2-7; D gene: NA; CDR3 DNA: TGTGCCAGCAGCCAAGATGAGGAGCGGGCCAGCTCCTACGAGCAGTACTTC; CDR3 protein: CASSQDEERASSYEQYF
clone size: NA; V gene: TRBV7-6; J gene: TRBJ1-4; D gene: TRBD1; CDR3 DNA: TGTGCCAACCCGACAGGGCTGAAAGAAAAACTGTTTTTT; CDR3 protein: CANPTGLKEKLFF
clone size: few; V gene: TRBV7-2; J gene: TRBJ1-3; D gene: NA; CDR3 DNA: TGTGCCAGCAGCAGGGGATACAGGAATCACTCTGGAAACACCATATATTTT; CDR3 protein: CASSRGYRNHSGNTIYF
clone size: NA; V gene: TRBV9; J gene: TRBJ1-2; D gene: NA; CDR3 DNA: TGTGCCAGCAGTGGACCTAAAGGAGGCTATGGCTACACCTTC; CDR3 protein: CASSGPKGGYGYTF
clone size: NA; V gene: TRBV5-1; J gene: TRBJ2-1; D gene: TRBD2; CDR3 DNA: TGCGCCAGCAGCTTCATTATAGCGGAGGGACTATACAATGAGCAGTTCTTC; CDR3 protein: CASSFIIAEGLYNEQFF
clone size: NA; V gene: TRBV7-2; J gene: TRBJ2-7; D gene: NA; CDR3 DNA: TGTGCCAGCAGCTTAGCGTCCCGACTGAACGAGCAGTACTTC; CDR3 protein: CASSLASRLNEQYF
clone size: NA; V gene: TRBV7-9; J gene: TRBJ1-6; D gene: NA; CDR3 DNA: TGTGCCAGCAGCTTATCCGAGGGAAGTTCACCCCTCCACTTT; CDR3 protein: CASSLSEGSSPLHF
clone size: NA; V gene: TRBV5-8; J gene: TRBJ2-3; D gene: TRBD2; CDR3 DNA: TGTGCCAGCGGAGGGACTAGCGGGGGCACAGATACGCAGTATTTT; CDR3 protein: CASGGTSGGTDTQYF
clone size: NA; V gene: TRBV27; J gene: TRBJ2-3; D gene: TRBD1; CDR3 DNA: TGTGCCAGCAGTCCCCTGGGGGACAGCGTTGGCACAGATACGCAGTATTTT; CDR3 protein: CASSPLGDSVGTDTQYF
clone size: once; V gene: TRBV4-1; J gene: TRBJ2-7; D gene: TRBD1; CDR3 DNA: TGCGCCAGCAGCCAAGATTTTGTGATGACAGGGAACTCCTACGAGCAGTACTTC; CDR3 protein: CASSQDFVMTGNSYEQYF
clone size: NA; V gene: TRBV27; J gene: TRBJ2-6; D gene: NA; CDR3 DNA: TGTGCCAGCAGTTTGAGCTCTGGGGCCAACGTCCTGACTTTC; CDR3 protein: CASSLSSGANVLTF
clone size: NA; V gene: TRBV4-2; J gene: TRBJ1-3; D gene: NA; CDR3 DNA: TGTGCCAGCAGCCAAGAGGGGGAGGGAACTGGAAACACCATATATTTT; CDR3 protein: CASSQEGEGTGNTIYF
clone size: NA; V gene: TRBV5-5; J gene: TRBJ2-1; D gene: TRBD1; CDR3 DNA: TGTGCCAGCAGCGGGGGACAGGGGTCCTACAATGAGCAGTTCTTC; CDR3 protein: CASSGGQGSYNEQFF
clone size: NA; V gene: TRBV6-5; J gene: TRBJ2-1; D gene: NA; CDR3 DNA: TGTGCCAGCGGGCCGGTGGGAGCCGCCAATGAGCAGTTCTTC; CDR3 protein: CASGPVGAANEQFF
clone size: NA; V gene: TRBV11-2; J gene: TRBJ2-7; D gene: TRBD2; CDR3 DNA: TGTGCCAGCAGCTTAGAAACTAGCGGGGTCTACGAGCAGTACTTC; CDR3 protein: CASSLETSGVYEQYF
clone size: NA; V gene: TRBV7-8; J gene: TRBJ2-1; D gene: NA; CDR3 DNA: TGTGCCAGCAGCTTACCGTACAATGAGCAGTTCTTC; CDR3 protein: CASSLPYNEQFF
clone size: NA; V gene: TRBV6-6; J gene: TRBJ2-1; D gene: NA; CDR3 DNA: TGTGCCAGCAGAGCAGGGGTCGATGAGCAGTTCTTC; CDR3 protein: CASRAGVDEQFF
clone size: NA; V gene: TRBV6-1; J gene: TRBJ2-3; D gene: NA; CDR3 DNA: TGTGCCAGCAGGGGAATAGATGGGGCCACAGATACGCAGTATTTT; CDR3 protein: CASRGIDGATDTQYF
clone size: once; V gene: TRBV2; J gene: TRBJ2-7; D gene: TRBD1; CDR3 DNA: TGTGCCAGCAGTGAATATGGGGGGACAGGGGGCGACGAGCAGTACTTC; CDR3 protein: CASSEYGGTGGDEQYF
clone size: NA; V gene: TRBV6-1; J gene: TRBJ2-7; D gene: NA; CDR3 DNA: TGTGCCAGCAGTGAAGCCGTGGGGCACCTCTACGAGCAGTACTTC; CDR3 protein: CASSEAVGHLYEQYF
clone size: once; V gene: TRBV7-8; J gene: TRBJ2-2; D gene: NA; CDR3 DNA: TGTGCCAGCAGCTTAGCGGGAGGTAGAACCGGGGAGCTGTTTTTT; CDR3 protein: CASSLAGGRTGELFF
clone size: NA; V gene: TRBV4-3; J gene: TRBJ1-1; D gene: NA; CDR3 DNA: TGCGCCAGCAGCCAACTTACCACCGGAGGGAACACTGAAGCTTTCTTT; CDR3 protein: CASSQLTTGGNTEAFF
clone size: NA; V gene: TRBV7-8; J gene: TRBJ2-6; D gene: NA; CDR3 DNA: TGTGCCAGCAGCCAAACTAGAACTGGGGCCAACGTCCTGACTTTC; CDR3 protein: CASSQTRTGANVLTF
clone size: NA; V gene: TRBV28; J gene: TRBJ2-7; D gene: NA; CDR3 DNA: TGTGCCAGCAGCTTAGTCGTCCCCTACGAGCAGTACTTC; CDR3 protein: CASSLVVPYEQYF
clone size: NA; V gene: TRBV10-3; J gene: TRBJ1-1; D gene: NA; CDR3 DNA: TGTGCCACCGAAGATACGGGACAGAACACTGAAGCTTTCTTT; CDR3 protein: CATEDTGQNTEAFF
clone size: NA; V gene: TRBV4-2; J gene: TRBJ2-3; D gene: TRBD2; CDR3 DNA: TGTGCCAGCAGCCAACCACGGGGACTAGCGGGAGATAATACGCAGTATTTT; CDR3 protein: CASSQPRGLAGDNTQYF
clone size: once; V gene: TRBV28; J gene: TRBJ2-1; D gene: TRBD2; CDR3 DNA: TGTGCCAGCAGGACCGGGACTAGCGGGATCCGTCACAATGAGCAGTTCTTC; CDR3 protein: CASRTGTSGIRHNEQFF
clone size: NA; V gene: TRBV18; J gene: TRBJ1-3; D gene: NA; CDR3 DNA: TGTGCCAGCTCACCAGGGGGGACTGGAAACACCATATATTTT; CDR3 protein: CASSPGGTGNTIYF
clone size: NA; V gene: TRBV9; J gene: TRBJ2-1; D gene: NA; CDR3 DNA: TGTGCCAGCAGCGCGACAGGAGTACCCTACAATGAGCAGTTCTTC; CDR3 protein: CASSATGVPYNEQFF
clone size: NA; V gene: TRBV18; J gene: TRBJ1-1; D gene: NA; CDR3 DNA: TGTGCCAGCTCACCTTTACAGAACACTGAAGCTTTCTTT; CDR3 protein: CASSPLQNTEAFF
clone size: NA; V gene: TRBV7-3; J gene: TRBJ1-5; D gene: NA; CDR3 DNA: TGTGCCAGCAGCTTACGACAGCACTCAATGCAGCCCCAGCATTTT; CDR3 protein: CASSLRQHSMQPQHF
clone size: once; V gene: TRBV19; J gene: TRBJ1-4; D gene: NA; CDR3 DNA: TGTGCCAGTAGTATGGGAGGGGGGGCAACTAATGAAAAACTGTTTTTT; CDR3 protein: CASSMGGGATNEKLFF
clone size: NA; V gene: TRBV4-1; J gene: TRBJ2-5; D gene: TRBD2; CDR3 DNA: TGCGCCAGCAGCCAATTTCCGACTAGCGGCAAAGAGACCCAGTACTTC; CDR3 protein: CASSQFPTSGKETQYF
clone size: NA; V gene: TRBV11-2; J gene: TRBJ1-1; D gene: NA; CDR3 DNA: TGTGCCAGCAGTTACAAACAGGGCTCTGAAGCTTTCTTT; CDR3 protein: CASSYKQGSEAFF
clone size: NA; V gene: TRBV5-4; J gene: TRBJ2-1; D gene: TRBD2; CDR3 DNA: TGTGCCAGCAGCTTAGAGACTAGCGGGATCTCCTACAATGAGCAGTTCTTC; CDR3 protein: CASSLETSGISYNEQFF
clone size: NA; V gene: TRBV5-4; J gene: TRBJ2-2; D gene: TRBD1; CDR3 DNA: TGTGCCAGCAGCAGACGTTGGACAGGGACCAACACCGGGGAGCTGTTTTTT; CDR3 protein: CASSRRWTGTNTGELFF
clone size: NA; V gene: TRBV10-3; J gene: TRBJ2-5; D gene: NA; CDR3 DNA: TGTGCCATCAGTGAAATTGTAGCTTATGGCAGGGAAAAGACCCAGTACTTC; CDR3 protein: CAISEIVAYGREKTQYF
clone size: NA; V gene: TRBV2; J gene: TRBJ2-1; D gene: TRBD2; CDR3 DNA: TGTGCCAGCAGTGGGGTTAGCGGGGGGAACTCCTACAATGAGCAGTTCTTC; CDR3 protein: CASSGVSGGNSYNEQFF
clone size: NA; V gene: TRBV7-9; J gene: TRBJ2-3; D gene: NA; CDR3 DNA: TGTGCCAGCAGGGCCGCTGCCGAGCGAGCCAAGTATTTT; CDR3 protein: CASRAAAERAKYF
clone size: NA; V gene: TRBV4-2; J gene: TRBJ2-7; D gene: TRBD2; CDR3 DNA: TGTGCCAGCAGAGAATACCTGGGGCGCGGGGGGTTACCCTACGAGCAGTACTTC; CDR3 protein: CASREYLGRGGLPYEQYF
clone size: NA; V gene: TRBV7-3; J gene: TRBJ2-2; D gene: NA; CDR3 DNA: TGTGCCAGCAGTCATAGAGATAGTAGCACCGGGGAGCTGTTTTTT; CDR3 protein: CASSHRDSSTGELFF
clone size: NA; V gene: TRBV15; J gene: TRBJ2-7; D gene: TRBD1; CDR3 DNA: TGTGCCACCAGCAGAGAGGGGGGACAGGGGAGGGCCGAGCAGTACTTC; CDR3 protein: CATSREGGQGRAEQYF
clone size: NA; V gene: TRBV29-1; J gene: TRBJ2-1; D gene: TRBD2; CDR3 DNA: TGCAGCGCATCCCGGGACTACCCGACGGGCTCCTACAATGAGCAGTTCTTC; CDR3 protein: CSASRDYPTGSYNEQFF
clone size: NA; V gene: TRBV5-1; J gene: TRBJ1-1; D gene: TRBD1; CDR3 DNA: TGCGCCAGCAGCTTGGGTGGCCAGGGGGCGATGGACACTGAAGCTTTCTTT; CDR3 protein: CASSLGGQGAMDTEAFF
clone size: NA; V gene: TRBV10-1; J gene: TRBJ2-7; D gene: TRBD2; CDR3 DNA: TGCGCCAGCAGTGTGGGGCTAGCGGGGGGGCGAGGGTATTACTACGAGCAGTACTTC; CDR3 protein: CASSVGLAGGRGYYYEQYF
clone size: NA; V gene: TRBV5-4; J gene: TRBJ2-3; D gene: NA; CDR3 DNA: TGTGCCAGCAGCTTGCAGGGTAGCACAGATACGCAGTATTTT; CDR3 protein: CASSLQGSTDTQYF
clone size: NA; V gene: TRBV11-2; J gene: TRBJ1-2; D gene: NA; CDR3 DNA: TGTGCCAGCAGCCCGAGGGTAGGACAGGGCTACACCTTC; CDR3 protein: CASSPRVGQGYTF
clone size: NA; V gene: TRBV4-1; J gene: TRBJ2-2; D gene: TRBD2; CDR3 DNA: TGCGCCAGCAGCCAAGTTTACACTAGCGGGATGAACACCGGGGAGCTGTTTTTT; CDR3 protein: CASSQVYTSGMNTGELFF
clone size: NA; V gene: TRBV4-2; J gene: TRBJ2-5; D gene: NA; CDR3 DNA: TGTGCCAGCAGCCAAGGGGTGGCGGGGGCGAGGGAGACCCAGTACTTC; CDR3 protein: CASSQGVAGARETQYF